A selection of T cell receptor beta chains follows, all from one sample in a study of CD8 T cells in Susac syndrome. Each CDR3 protein is one row after TCRdb ran MiXCR on the immunoSEQ multiplex PCR reads. The repertoire holds roughly 180,000 distinct CDR3 sequences, with 85% to 95% as singletons. What was sequenced was CD4+ T cells from PBMCs. These receptor sequences come from a human donor with Susac syndrome. The CDR3 runs from the conserved cysteine through the conserved F or W. D genes are given only for firm matches. The listing skips clone size in some rows; elsewhere it reads once, few, many or a size class.

j_call,v_call,clone_size,d_call,cdr3_nt,cdr3_aa
TRBJ1-4,TRBV20-1,.,TRBD1,TGCAGTGCTACGGGACAGGGCGAAAAACTGTTTTTT,CSATGQGEKLFF
TRBJ1-5,TRBV30,once,.,TGTGCCTGGAGGCACCCCAATCAGCCCCAGCATTTT,CAWRHPNQPQHF
TRBJ2-1,TRBV5-6,.,.,TGTGCCAGCAGCGGCCAAGGGGGACTCTCCTACAATGAGCAGTTCTTC,CASSGQGGLSYNEQFF
TRBJ2-7,TRBV5-6,.,.,TGTGCCAGCAGCCTGCTCACTGGTGCCCTCTCCTACGAGCAGTACTTC,CASSLLTGALSYEQYF
TRBJ1-1,TRBV14,once,.,TGTGCCAGCAGCCAAGCGGCAGATCGGGGATCGAGGAACACTGAAGCTTTCTTT,CASSQAADRGSRNTEAFF
TRBJ2-7,TRBV30,.,.,TGTGCCTGGGGCTTAAACGGGGCCAACGAGCAGTACTTC,CAWGLNGANEQYF
TRBJ2-3,TRBV18,.,TRBD2,TGTGCCAGCTCACCCAGGACTAGTTTTGCAGATACGCAGTATTTT,CASSPRTSFADTQYF
TRBJ2-6,TRBV12-5,.,.,TGTGCTAGTGGCCCTTCTGGGGCCAACGTCCTGACTTTC,CASGPSGANVLTF
TRBJ2-2,TRBV30,.,.,TGTGCCTGGAAGAATCCGGGAAACACCGGGGAGCTGTTTTTT,CAWKNPGNTGELFF
TRBJ1-1,TRBV7-8,.,.,TGTGCCAGCAGCCGCTTAGCCGGGGAGCCAGCTTTCTTT,CASSRLAGEPAFF
TRBJ2-2,TRBV12-3/TRBV12-4,.,.,TGTGCCAGCAGTCGCACGGAGCTGTTTTTT,CASSRTELFF
TRBJ1-1,TRBV30,.,.,TGTGCCTGGAGTCCCCAAACCATGAACACTGAAGCTTTCTTT,CAWSPQTMNTEAFF
TRBJ1-2,TRBV28,.,TRBD1,TGTGCCACTAAGGACAGGGGAATTAGGGACTATGGCTACACCTTC,CATKDRGIRDYGYTF
TRBJ2-3,TRBV11-2,.,.,TGTGCCAGCAGCCCGAGCCCCCGGGGGGATACGCAGTATTTT,CASSPSPRGDTQYF
TRBJ2-2,TRBV6-6,.,.,TGTGCCAGCAGTCAAGGACGTCTCGGGGAGCTGTTTTTT,CASSQGRLGELFF
TRBJ2-3,TRBV29-1,once,.,TGCAGCGTAAGTGAGGCTAGGAATACGCAGTATTTT,CSVSEARNTQYF
TRBJ2-1,TRBV20-1,.,TRBD2,TGCAGTGCTATTAGAGGCGGGAGTCAGAATGAGCAGTTCTTC,CSAIRGGSQNEQFF
TRBJ2-5,TRBV19,.,TRBD1,TGTGCCAGTAGCACAACAGGGGCCCTCCAAGAGACCCAGTACTTC,CASSTTGALQETQYF
TRBJ2-6,TRBV20-1,.,.,TGCAGTGCTAGAACAGCGAATACCCACTCTGGGGCCAACGTCCTGACTTTC,CSARTANTHSGANVLTF
TRBJ2-3,TRBV13,.,TRBD1,TGTGCCAGCAGCTTATACAGGGGAGAGACAGATACGCAGTATTTT,CASSLYRGETDTQYF
TRBJ2-7,TRBV11-2,.,.,TGTGCCAGCAGCTTAGATCGGGTCGACAGCTACGAGCAGTACTTC,CASSLDRVDSYEQYF
TRBJ1-2,TRBV7-2,.,.,TGTGCCAGCAGCTTAACCGGGGTTGGCTACACCTTC,CASSLTGVGYTF
TRBJ1-1,TRBV12-3/TRBV12-4,.,.,TGTGCCAGCAGTTCTGATTGGGGGACTGAAGCTTTCTTT,CASSSDWGTEAFF
TRBJ2-7,TRBV20-1,.,.,TGCAGTGCTCGGGGTGAGGGAGGGGGGTCCTACGAGCAGTACTTC,CSARGEGGGSYEQYF
TRBJ2-1,TRBV5-4,.,.,TGTGCCAGCAGCCGCAGAAAGACAAACTACAATGAGCAGTTCTTC,CASSRRKTNYNEQFF
TRBJ2-3,TRBV6-2/TRBV6-3,.,TRBD2,TGTGCCAGCAGTCCCGAGCGGGAGCGAAGCACAGATACGCAGTATTTT,CASSPERERSTDTQYF
TRBJ1-1,TRBV23-1,.,.,TGCGCCAGCAGTGGGGCCCGAGGAGGTAACACTGAAGCTTTCTTT,CASSGARGGNTEAFF
TRBJ2-1,TRBV4-1,.,TRBD1,TGCGCCAGCAGCCCGGGACAGGGGGCGCGGAATGAGCAGTTCTTC,CASSPGQGARNEQFF
TRBJ2-6,TRBV28,.,.,TGTGCCACGTATGACAGGACAAGCTCTGGGGCCAACGTCCTGACTTTC,CATYDRTSSGANVLTF
TRBJ1-3,TRBV18,.,.,TGTGCCAGCTCACTATTCGGTTTGGACCCTGGAAACACCATATATTTT,CASSLFGLDPGNTIYF
TRBJ2-1,TRBV7-2,.,.,TGTGCCAGCAGCCTCGACGGGGGTTGGGACAATGAGCAGTTCTTC,CASSLDGGWDNEQFF
TRBJ2-5,TRBV7-9,.,TRBD2,TGTGCCAGCAGCACCGGACTAGCGAGTAAAGAGACCCAGTACTTC,CASSTGLASKETQYF
TRBJ2-1,TRBV12-5,.,TRBD1,TGTGCTAGTGGTTTGGAGACAGGGGTATACAATGAGCAGTTCTTC,CASGLETGVYNEQFF
TRBJ1-2,TRBV4-1,.,.,TGCGCCAGCTTGTCTTGGGCTAGCCACTACACCTTC,CASLSWASHYTF
TRBJ2-5,TRBV18,few,.,TGTGCCAGCTCACGAGGTCAAGAGACCCAGTACTTC,CASSRGQETQYF
TRBJ2-5,TRBV20-1,.,.,TGCAGTGCTAACGGTGGGGCGGCCTTAGAGACCCAGTACTTC,CSANGGAALETQYF
TRBJ2-5,TRBV6-6,.,TRBD2,TGTGCCAGCAGTCCCGTAGCGGGAGATGTTGACCAGTACTTC,CASSPVAGDVDQYF
TRBJ2-3,TRBV7-2,.,.,TGTGCCAGCAGCCGCCAGTCCACGCTTAGCACAGATACGCAGTATTTT,CASSRQSTLSTDTQYF
TRBJ1-1,TRBV20-1,.,TRBD1,TGCAGTGCTAGACCGGACAGGGGTTACACTGAAGCTTTCTTT,CSARPDRGYTEAFF
TRBJ1-4,TRBV4-1,.,TRBD1,TGCGCCAGCAGCCAAGATCTAGCAGGGGGGAGTGAAAAACTGTTTTTT,CASSQDLAGGSEKLFF
TRBJ1-1,TRBV3-1,.,.,TGTGCCAGCAGCCAAGATGTCCATAACACTGAAGCTTTCTTT,CASSQDVHNTEAFF
TRBJ1-2,TRBV7-8,once,.,TGTGCCAGCAGCTTATTTGTTGGGGACGGCCACACCTTC,CASSLFVGDGHTF
TRBJ1-2,TRBV9,.,TRBD1,TGTGCCAGCAGCGTAGTCAGGGGGCCCCTTAACTATGGCTACACCTTC,CASSVVRGPLNYGYTF
TRBJ2-5,TRBV28,.,TRBD1,TGTGCCAGCAGATTGACAGGGAAAGAGACCCAGTACTTC,CASRLTGKETQYF
TRBJ2-5,TRBV30,.,.,TGTGCCTGGAGTGTGGCCGGGACATTGCAAGAGACCCAGTACTTC,CAWSVAGTLQETQYF
TRBJ2-7,TRBV29-1,.,.,TGCAGCGTTGTGAGCCAGAGAACTGACGAGCAGTACTTC,CSVVSQRTDEQYF
TRBJ2-7,TRBV11-3,.,TRBD1,TGTGCCAGCAGCCCAGGGGGCGACTCTTACGAGCAGTACTTC,CASSPGGDSYEQYF
TRBJ1-5,TRBV3-1,.,.,TGTGCCAGCAGCCAAGATGTTGGGAATCAGCCCCAGCATTTT,CASSQDVGNQPQHF
TRBJ2-3,TRBV20-1,.,.,TGCAGTGCTAGTAGCGCCAAAAAAGAAGATACGCAGTATTTT,CSASSAKKEDTQYF
TRBJ2-6,TRBV5-4,.,TRBD2,TGTGCCAGCAGCTTGGCCGGGGGGACTGGGGCCAACGTCCTGACTTTC,CASSLAGGTGANVLTF
TRBJ1-1,TRBV18,once,TRBD1,TGTGCCAGCTCACCCGCCCAGACAGGGGATTCAGAAGCTTTCTTT,CASSPAQTGDSEAFF
TRBJ2-1,TRBV19,.,TRBD2,TGTGCCAGTAGTATGGGACTAGCGATTTACAATGAGCAGTTCTTC,CASSMGLAIYNEQFF
TRBJ2-7,TRBV6-5,.,.,TGTGCCAGCAGACCCGGGAGAGGGGGCTTCAACGAGCAGTACTTC,CASRPGRGGFNEQYF
TRBJ2-7,TRBV3-1,once,.,TGTGCCAGCAGCCCCCCGAAGGGCTGGTACGAGCAGTACTTC,CASSPPKGWYEQYF
TRBJ2-7,TRBV9,.,TRBD2,TGTGCCAGCAGCCCCCGAAGGACGGCTAGCGGGGATACCTACGAGCAGTACTTC,CASSPRRTASGDTYEQYF
TRBJ1-2,TRBV13,.,TRBD1,TGTGCCAGCAGCTTGGACAGGGTTGGCTACACCTTC,CASSLDRVGYTF
TRBJ2-2,TRBV5-1,.,.,TGCGCCAGCTCCCCCTTCACGTCGGGATCCGGGGAGCTGTTTTTT,CASSPFTSGSGELFF
TRBJ1-5,TRBV4-1,.,.,TGCGCCAGCAGCCAAGATGTGGCGGCCGAAGGCAATCAGCCCCAGCATTTT,CASSQDVAAEGNQPQHF